Here is one T cell receptor (beta chain) with its context. V lost 0 bases, J lost 11 bases, and 14 bases lay in between. From germline, CDR1 is SGHRS and CDR2 YFSETQ. CDR3 length: 13 residues. TCRdb re-derived calls from the 5' RACE reads in MiXCR, one entry per CDR3 protein. The data show about 130,000 distinct CDR3 sequences, about 15% seen once. The entry originates in a study of T-cell memory formation after mild COVID-19. The chain joins TRBV5-1 to TRBJ1-1; D is perhaps TRBD1 (6 bases). This clonotype originated in a man younger than 35 who had mild COVID-19 (a few samples of this study predate the infection). Cell type and time point are not known. The sample comprised PBMCs or a T cell subset sorted from them (not recorded which). The CDR3 sequence: CASSLGAGAGAFF. The CDR3 DNA is TGCGCCAGCAGCTTGGGCGCGGGGGCCGGGGCTTTCTTT. Variable domain in full (rest from reference TRBV5-1 and TRBJ1-1): KAGVTQTPRYLIKTRGQQVTLSCSPISGHRSVSWYQQTPGQGLQFLFEYFSETQRNKGNFPGRFSGRQFSNSRSEMNVSTLELGDSALYLCASSLGAGAGAFFGQGTRLTVV.